The TCR beta chain under discussion was sequenced for a study of blood T cell repertoires in COVID-19. Profiling relied on immunoSEQ multiplex PCR, and the TCRdb table lists in-frame clones only, not all of them. The data show 150,000 to 170,000 clones, nearly 80% seen once. Germline CDR1 reads SGHVS; CDR2 reads FNYEAQ. V lost 3 bases, J lost 3 bases, and 4 bases stayed unmatched. This CDR3 is 15 amino acids long. This clone has just one count. The sample was peripheral blood. The chain uses TRBV7-6 and TRBJ2-3; 9 bases align to TRBD2. This clonotype was obtained from an elderly man with acute or convalescent COVID-19. The CDR3 DNA follows: TGTGCCAGCAGCTTGGGCGGGGGGGGAACAGATACGCAGTATTTT. This encodes CASSLGGGGTDTQYF.